Listed below are T cell receptor beta chains from one sample, sequenced in a study of OX40 agonist ivuxolimab in advanced cancers. Clones were read by immunoSEQ multiplex PCR, and TCRdb kept only the in-frame ones, dropping some. Found here are under 65,000 clones, about 88% of them singletons; the top ten hold around 2.1%. This specimen consisted of CD4+ or CD8+ T cells sorted from blood, obtained in a trial of the OX40 agonist ivuxolimab. These receptors originate from an adult with an advanced solid tumor such as melanoma, head and neck, liver or kidney cancer. Each CDR3 is given with its conserved first and last residue. A D gene is named only where the DNA matches it firmly. A clone size is listed for some rows: how often the clone was seen (once, few, many), or a class if it is expanded.

j_call d_call v_call clone_size cdr3_aa cdr3_nt
TRBJ1-1 TRBD1 TRBV28 once CASSFDRGRARTEAFF TGTGCCAGCAGTTTCGACAGGGGGCGAGCCCGCACTGAAGCTTTCTTT
TRBJ1-1 TRBD1 TRBV4-1 - CASSQGLRQGGTEAFF TGCGCCAGCAGCCAGGGACTCCGACAGGGAGGCACTGAAGCTTTCTTT
TRBJ1-6 - TRBV30 - CAWSRVRSPLHF TGTGCCTGGAGTAGGGTTCGGTCACCCCTCCACTTT
TRBJ1-5 - TRBV19 - CASSIDSRGGYSNQPQHF TGTGCCAGTAGTATAGATTCTCGGGGGGGTTATAGCAATCAGCCCCAGCATTTT
TRBJ1-6 - TRBV5-4 - CASRFGDNSPLHF TGTGCCAGCAGGTTTGGGGATAATTCACCCCTCCACTTT
TRBJ2-3 TRBD1 TRBV7-9 - CASSLEGAGTDTQYF TGTGCCAGCAGCTTAGAGGGGGCGGGCACAGATACGCAGTATTTT
TRBJ1-5 - TRBV4-1 - CASSQDLVGNQPQHF TGCGCCAGCAGCCAAGACCTGGTTGGCAATCAGCCCCAGCATTTT
TRBJ2-5 TRBD2 TRBV11-2 few CASSPRMVAGGQETQYF TGTGCCAGCAGCCCTCGGATGGTCGCGGGGGGCCAAGAGACCCAGTACTTC
TRBJ2-3 TRBD2 TRBV2 - CASRRPGRSDTQYF TGTGCCAGCAGGCGCCCCGGGAGGTCAGATACGCAGTATTTT
TRBJ1-1 - TRBV28 - CASSSHENTEAFF TGTGCCAGCAGTTCACATGAGAACACTGAAGCTTTCTTT
TRBJ2-5 - TRBV10-3 - CAISDFLRKETQYF TGTGCCATCAGTGACTTTCTACGCAAAGAGACCCAGTACTTC